This TCR beta chain came from a study of graft-versus-host responses after intestinal transplantation. Study in general: For approximately three years after anti-thymocyte globulin induction, all recipients took tacrolimus and steroids.

Points from the study as a whole: Among recipient marrow samples, GvH clones were found; some appeared first in ileum or blood. Allografts from individuals with graft-donor T cell macrochimerism displayed high graft-versus-host to host-versus-graft clonal ratios.

Germline loops: CDR1 SQVTM, CDR2 ANQGSEA. The CDR3 is 16 amino acids. With 4 bases clipped from V and 0 bases from J, the junction kept 9 bases outside the gene matches. Remarks on this clone: Its specificity is unknown.

Using immunoSEQ multiplex PCR, the repertoire was profiled, and TCRdb retains in-frame clones only, with some absent. The sample consists of just under 8,000 clones, around 97% of them appearing once. The sample was PBMCs, taken 23 days after intestinal transplant. The genes are TRBV29-1 and TRBJ2-5, with 9 bases that match TRBD2. The sequence came from a human patient who received an intestinal transplant, so some T cells may come from the graft donor. The CDR3 is CSVGMREGGYQETQYF. CDR3 sequence (DNA): TGCAGCGTTGGGATGCGGGAGGGGGGGTACCAAGAGACCCAGTACTTC. Full variable domain (remainder filled in from reference TRBV29-1 and TRBJ2-5): SAVISQKPSRDICQRGTSLTIQCQVDSQVTMMFWYRQQPGQSLTLIATANQGSEATYESGFVIDKFPISRPNLTFSTLTVSNMSPEDSSIYLCSVGMREGGYQETQYFGPGTRLLVL.